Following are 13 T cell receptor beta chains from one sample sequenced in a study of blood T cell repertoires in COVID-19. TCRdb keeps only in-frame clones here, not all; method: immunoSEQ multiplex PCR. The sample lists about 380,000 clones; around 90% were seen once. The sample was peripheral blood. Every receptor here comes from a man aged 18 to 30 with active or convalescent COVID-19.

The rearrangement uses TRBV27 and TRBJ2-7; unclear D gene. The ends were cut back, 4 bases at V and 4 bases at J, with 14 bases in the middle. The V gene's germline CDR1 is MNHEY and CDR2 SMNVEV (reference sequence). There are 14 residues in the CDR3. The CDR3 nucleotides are TGTGCCAGCAGTTCTGACTCCCCAAGGTACGAGCAGTACTTC. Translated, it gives CASSSDSPRYEQYF.

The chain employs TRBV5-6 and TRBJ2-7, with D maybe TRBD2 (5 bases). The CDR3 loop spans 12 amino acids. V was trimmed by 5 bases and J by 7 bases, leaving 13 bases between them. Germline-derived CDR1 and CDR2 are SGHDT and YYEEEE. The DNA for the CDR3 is TGTGCCAGCAGTAGGGCCTCGGGGGAGCAGTACTTC. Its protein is CASSRASGEQYF.

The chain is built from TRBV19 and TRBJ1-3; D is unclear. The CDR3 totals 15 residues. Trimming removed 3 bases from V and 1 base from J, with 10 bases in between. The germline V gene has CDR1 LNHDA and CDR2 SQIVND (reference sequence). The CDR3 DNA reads TGTGCCAGTAGTATCCGACCGGAGTCTGGAAACACCATATATTTT. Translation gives CASSIRPESGNTIYF.

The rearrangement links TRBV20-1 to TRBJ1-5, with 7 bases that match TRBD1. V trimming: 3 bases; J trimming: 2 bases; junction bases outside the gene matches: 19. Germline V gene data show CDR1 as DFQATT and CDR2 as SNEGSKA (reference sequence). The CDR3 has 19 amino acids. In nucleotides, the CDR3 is TGCAGTGCTAGTGCCCAAGAGAGGGGGCGAAGTTTTGGCAATCAGCCCCAGCATTTT. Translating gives CSASAQERGRSFGNQPQHF.

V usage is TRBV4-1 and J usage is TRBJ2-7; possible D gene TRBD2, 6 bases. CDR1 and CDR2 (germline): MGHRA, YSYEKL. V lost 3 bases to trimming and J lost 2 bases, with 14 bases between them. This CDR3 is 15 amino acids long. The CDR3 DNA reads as TGCGCCAGCAGCCATGTGGTAGCGGAAACCTACGAGCAGTACTTC. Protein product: CASSHVVAETYEQYF.

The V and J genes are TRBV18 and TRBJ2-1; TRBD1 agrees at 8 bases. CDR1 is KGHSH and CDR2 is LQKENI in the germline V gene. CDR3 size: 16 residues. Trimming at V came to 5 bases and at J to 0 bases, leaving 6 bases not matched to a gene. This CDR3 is CASSRTGSSSYNEQFF. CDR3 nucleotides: TGTGCCAGCTCAAGGACAGGGTCAAGCTCCTACAATGAGCAGTTCTTC.

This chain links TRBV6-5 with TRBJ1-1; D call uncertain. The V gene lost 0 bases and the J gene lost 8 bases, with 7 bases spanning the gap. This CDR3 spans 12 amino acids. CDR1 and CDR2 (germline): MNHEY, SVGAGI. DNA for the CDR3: TGTGCCAGCAGTTACTCGGGCAGGGAAGCTTTCTTT. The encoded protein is CASSYSGREAFF.

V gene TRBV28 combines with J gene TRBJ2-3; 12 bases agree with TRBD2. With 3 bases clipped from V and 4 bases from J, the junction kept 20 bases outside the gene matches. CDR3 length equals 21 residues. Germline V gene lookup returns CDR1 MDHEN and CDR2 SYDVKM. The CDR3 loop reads CASSFETGPRTSGKLADTQYF. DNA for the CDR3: TGTGCCAGCAGTTTCGAGACAGGTCCCCGGACTAGCGGGAAGTTGGCAGATACGCAGTATTTT.

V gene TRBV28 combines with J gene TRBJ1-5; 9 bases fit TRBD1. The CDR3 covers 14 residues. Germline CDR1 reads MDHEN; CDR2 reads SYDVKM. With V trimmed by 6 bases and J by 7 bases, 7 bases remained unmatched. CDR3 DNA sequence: TGTGCCAGCAGCCAGGACAGGGGTCGGCAGCCCCAGCATTTT. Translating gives CASSQDRGRQPQHF.

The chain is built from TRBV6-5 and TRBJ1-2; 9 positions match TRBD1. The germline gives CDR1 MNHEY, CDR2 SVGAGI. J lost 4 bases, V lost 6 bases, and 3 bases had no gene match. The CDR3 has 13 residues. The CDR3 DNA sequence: TGTGCCAGCAGACCGGGACAGGGCTATGGCTACACCTTC. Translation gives CASRPGQGYGYTF.

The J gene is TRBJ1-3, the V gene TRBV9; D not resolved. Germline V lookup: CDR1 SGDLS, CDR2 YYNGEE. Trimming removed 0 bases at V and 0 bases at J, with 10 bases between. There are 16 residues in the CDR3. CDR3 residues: CASSVESTGSGNTIYF. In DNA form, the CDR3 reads TGTGCCAGCAGCGTAGAGTCGACGGGCTCTGGAAACACCATATATTTT.

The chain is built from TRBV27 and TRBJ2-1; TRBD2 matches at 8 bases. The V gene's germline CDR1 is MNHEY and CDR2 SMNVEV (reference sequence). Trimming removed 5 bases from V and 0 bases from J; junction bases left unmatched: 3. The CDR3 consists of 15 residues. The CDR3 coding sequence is TGTGCCAGCAGTCTAGCGGGCAACTCCTACAATGAGCAGTTCTTC. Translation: CASSLAGNSYNEQFF.

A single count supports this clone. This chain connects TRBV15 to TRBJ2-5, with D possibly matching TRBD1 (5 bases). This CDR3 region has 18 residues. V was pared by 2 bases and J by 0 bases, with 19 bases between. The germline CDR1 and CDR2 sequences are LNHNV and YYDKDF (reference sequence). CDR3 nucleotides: TGTGCCACCAGCAGACCTATCTCAGGGATCGGGTACCAAGAGACCCAGTACTTC. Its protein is CATSRPISGIGYQETQYF. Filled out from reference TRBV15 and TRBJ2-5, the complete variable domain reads DAMVIQNPRYQVTQFGKPVTLSCSQTLNHNVMYWYQQKSSQAPKLLFHYYDKDFNNEADTPDNFQSRRPNTSFCFLDIRSPGLGDTAMYLCATSRPISGIGYQETQYFGPGTRLLVL.